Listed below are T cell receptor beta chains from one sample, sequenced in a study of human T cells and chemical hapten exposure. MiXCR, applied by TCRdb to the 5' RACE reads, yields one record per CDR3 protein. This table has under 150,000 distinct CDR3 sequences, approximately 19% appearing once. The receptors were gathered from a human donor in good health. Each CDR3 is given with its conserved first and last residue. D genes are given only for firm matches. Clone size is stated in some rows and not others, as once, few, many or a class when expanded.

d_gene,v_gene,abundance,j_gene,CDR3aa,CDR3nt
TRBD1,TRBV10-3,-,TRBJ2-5,CAISPGQGYQETQYF,TGTGCCATCAGTCCCGGACAGGGGTACCAAGAGACCCAGTACTTC
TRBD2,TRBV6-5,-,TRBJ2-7,CASSLLGGGYEQYF,TGTGCCAGCAGTCTCCTGGGCGGGGGGTACGAGCAGTACTTC
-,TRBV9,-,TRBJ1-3,CASSPSGISGNTIYF,TGTGCCAGCAGCCCCAGTGGGATCTCTGGAAACACCATATATTTT
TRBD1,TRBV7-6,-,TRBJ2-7,CASSFGTGIGEQYF,TGTGCCAGCAGCTTCGGGACAGGTATTGGGGAGCAGTACTTC
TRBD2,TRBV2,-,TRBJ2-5,CASVRLGLAEETQYF,TGTGCCAGCGTCCGGCTGGGACTAGCGGAAGAGACCCAGTACTTC
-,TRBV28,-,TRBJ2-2,CASSLDRVDTGELFF,TGTGCCAGCAGTTTAGATAGGGTCGACACCGGGGAGCTGTTTTTT
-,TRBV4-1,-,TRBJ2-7,CASSWVGRTYEQYF,TGCGCCAGCAGCTGGGTAGGTAGAACCTACGAGCAGTACTTC
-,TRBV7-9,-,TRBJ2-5,CASTLQETQYF,TGTGCCAGCACCCTGCAAGAGACCCAGTACTTC
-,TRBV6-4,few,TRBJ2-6,CASSDSTTGANVLTF,TGTGCCAGCAGTGACTCGACTACTGGGGCCAACGTCCTGACTTTC
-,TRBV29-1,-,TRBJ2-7,CSASSGAPVDYEQYF,TGCAGCGCCTCGTCCGGGGCCCCGGTTGACTACGAGCAGTACTTC
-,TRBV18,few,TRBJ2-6,CASSPQGAGANVLTF,TGTGCCAGCTCACCACAGGGGGCTGGGGCCAACGTCCTGACTTTC
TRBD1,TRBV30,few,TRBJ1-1,CAWKGQFNTEAFF,TGTGCCTGGAAGGGACAGTTCAACACTGAAGCTTTCTTT
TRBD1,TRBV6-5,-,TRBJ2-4,CASSRERTGPGRYF,TGTGCCAGCAGTCGCGAGAGGACAGGGCCAGGGCGGTACTTC
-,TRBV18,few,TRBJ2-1,CASHQRHSYNEQFF,TGTGCCAGCCACCAAAGACACTCCTACAATGAGCAGTTCTTC
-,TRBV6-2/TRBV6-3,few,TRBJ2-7,CASSPAGKAYEQYF,TGTGCCAGCAGTCCAGCGGGCAAGGCCTACGAGCAGTACTTC
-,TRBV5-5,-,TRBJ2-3,CASSVAPGGDTQYF,TGTGCCAGCAGCGTAGCACCTGGGGGAGATACGCAGTATTTT
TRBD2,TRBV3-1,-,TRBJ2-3,CASSPRVTSGTDTQYF,TGTGCCAGCAGCCCCCGGGTGACTAGCGGGACAGATACGCAGTATTTT
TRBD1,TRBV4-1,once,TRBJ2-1,CASSQVRSGGLYNEQFF,TGCGCCAGCAGCCAAGTTCGGTCAGGGGGCCTCTACAATGAGCAGTTCTTC
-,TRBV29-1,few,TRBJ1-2,CSVEDERPAGGYTF,TGCAGCGTTGAAGATGAAAGGCCCGCTGGGGGCTACACCTTC
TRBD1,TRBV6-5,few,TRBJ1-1,CATGQGLRDTEAFF,TGTGCCACTGGACAGGGGTTGAGGGACACTGAAGCTTTCTTT
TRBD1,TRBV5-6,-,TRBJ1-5,CASSQVQGAYQPQHF,TGTGCCAGCAGCCAGGTTCAGGGGGCCTATCAGCCCCAGCATTTT
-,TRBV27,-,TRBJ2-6,CASRKASFSSGANVLTF,TGTGCCAGCAGGAAGGCGTCTTTCTCCTCTGGGGCCAACGTCCTGACTTTC
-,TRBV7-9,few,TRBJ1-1,CASSLRQPDAFF,TGTGCCAGCAGCCTCCGGCAGCCTGACGCTTTCTTT
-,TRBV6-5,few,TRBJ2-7,CASSYSGGPYSYEQYF,TGTGCCAGCAGTTACTCCGGCGGGCCCTATTCCTACGAGCAGTACTTC
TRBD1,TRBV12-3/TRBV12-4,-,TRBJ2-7,CASSLGPGQGYYEQYF,TGTGCCAGCAGTCTGGGGCCGGGACAGGGGTACTACGAGCAGTACTTC
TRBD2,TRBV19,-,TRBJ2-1,CASRSGLGSYNEQFF,TGTGCCAGTAGATCGGGACTAGGATCCTACAATGAGCAGTTCTTC
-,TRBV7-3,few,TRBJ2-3,CASSPTGSPLRSTDTQYF,TGTGCCAGCAGCCCTACCGGCAGTCCCCTAAGAAGCACAGATACGCAGTATTTT
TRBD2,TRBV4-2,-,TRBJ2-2,CASSRRLAGGPNTGELFF,TGTGCCAGCAGCCGACGACTAGCGGGAGGGCCGAACACCGGGGAGCTGTTTTTT
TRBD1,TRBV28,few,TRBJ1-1,CATFSGTGGTEAFF,TGTGCCACCTTCTCCGGGACAGGGGGGACTGAAGCTTTCTTT
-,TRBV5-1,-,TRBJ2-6,CASSLTSSGANVLTF,TGCGCCAGCAGCTTGACAAGCTCTGGGGCCAACGTCCTGACTTTC
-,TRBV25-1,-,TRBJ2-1,CASSEAIGSYNEQFF,TGTGCCAGCAGTGAGGCCATAGGGTCCTACAATGAGCAGTTCTTC
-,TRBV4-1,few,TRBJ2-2,CASSQVEAGHGTGELFF,TGCGCCAGCAGCCAAGTAGAGGCGGGACACGGGACCGGGGAGCTGTTTTTT
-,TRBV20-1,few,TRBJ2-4,CSARRRAGQAKNIQYF,TGCAGTGCTAGAAGGCGTGCGGGGCAAGCCAAAAACATTCAGTACTTC